This TCR beta chain was retrieved from a study of blood T cell repertoires in COVID-19. Study-wide context: Samples taken during acute and convalescent COVID-19 were collected in the United States, Italy and Spain.

Some clones are missing from TCRdb's copy, which holds only in-frame ones; the method was immunoSEQ multiplex PCR. Seen here are about 180,000 clones, roughly 88% observed once, and the top ten hold approximately 4%. Unmatched junction bases numbered 10, after V lost 4 bases and J lost 4 bases. Germline values: CDR1 SGDLS, CDR2 YYNGEE. This CDR3 is built from 18 residues. This sequence was found in a woman in her 30s with acute or convalescent COVID-19. J is TRBJ2-2 and V is TRBV9; 13 bases map to TRBD2. The sequencing input was peripheral blood. CDR3 region: CASSPRPGLAGATGELFF. Written as DNA, the CDR3 is TGTGCCAGCAGCCCGAGACCCGGACTAGCGGGGGCCACCGGGGAGCTGTTTTTT.